Shown below are 23 T cell receptor beta chains from a single sample sequenced in a study of T cells in Graves' hyperthyroidism and ophthalmopathy. Using RNA transcripts as the source, TCR beta CDR3 regions were amplified. An initial round of RT-PCR targeting the TCR CDR3 relied on the HTBI primer set. A single record per CDR3 protein comes from TCRdb applying MiXCR to the multiplex PCR reads. The data contain 300,000 to 450,000 distinct CDR3 sequences, less than 15% of them singletons. Sequenced sample: blood. The receptors were sampled from a man aged 30-40 years with Graves' hyperthyroidism that later progressed to Graves' ophthalmopathy.

V and J are TRBV10-3 and TRBJ2-3; TRBD1 aligns across 7 bases. Germline loops: CDR1 ENHRY, CDR2 SYGVKD. The CDR3 extends over 13 amino acids. V was clipped by 10 bases and J by 1 base; unmatched bases: 5. The CDR3 DNA is TGTGCCACTTACAGGGGAGGCACAGATACGCAGTATTTT. This codes for CATYRGGTDTQYF.

A few counts support this clonotype. CDR3 sequence reads: CASSLGLQGYEQYF. The CDR3 bases are TGTGCCAGCAGCTTAGGCCTACAGGGCTACGAGCAGTACTTC. V and J are TRBV11-3 and TRBJ2-7, with D perhaps TRBD1 (6 bases). The CDR3 runs 14 residues. The V end was cut by 1 base, the J end by 3 bases, with 10 bases between. The germline V gene encodes CDR1 SGHNT and CDR2 YENEEA.

There are a few counts of this clonotype. The chain joins TRBV6-2 or TRBV6-3 to TRBJ1-1; 10 nucleotides match TRBD1. The CDR3 totals 15 residues. Germline V lookup: CDR1 MNHEY, CDR2 SVGEGT. V shed 5 bases and J 5 bases; nucleotides not matched to a gene: 8. The CDR3 reads CASSPGTGAGTEAFF. DNA for the CDR3: TGTGCCAGCAGTCCCGGGACAGGGGCCGGTACTGAAGCTTTCTTT.

The rearrangement uses TRBV4-1 and TRBJ2-3; D remains ambiguous. The CDR3 is 14 residues long. Looked up from germline, CDR1 is MGHRA and CDR2 is YSYEKL. Trimming pared 0 bases from V and 0 bases from J, leaving 4 bases between. The CDR3 bases are TGCGCCAGCAGCCAAGATAAGAGCACAGATACGCAGTATTTT. Amino acid sequence: CASSQDKSTDTQYF.

This clonotype has a handful of counts. This chain uses TRBV6-2 or TRBV6-3 with TRBJ2-3; TRBD1 matches at 10 bases. Germline assignment: CDR1 MNHEY and CDR2 SVGEGT. The CDR3 runs to 16 residues. V lost 5 bases to trimming and J lost 4 bases; unmatched junction nucleotides: 9. DNA for the CDR3: TGTGCCAGCAGTCCTCGACAGGGGGCAAGGGCAGATACGCAGTATTTT. This translates into CASSPRQGARADTQYF.

This clonotype was seen repeatedly, ten times or more. V and J are TRBV9 and TRBJ1-5; no clear D gene. CDR1 and CDR2 from the germline V gene are SGDLS and YYNGEE. The V and J ends lost 0 bases and 4 bases respectively, with 8 bases between them. The CDR3 consists of 14 residues. The chain's CDR3 is CASSVGLENQPQHF. CDR3 coding DNA: TGTGCCAGCAGCGTAGGATTAGAGAATCAGCCCCAGCATTTT.

This clonotype was observed a few times. V usage is TRBV13 and J usage is TRBJ2-7; unclear D gene. The V end lost 5 bases, the J end lost 6 bases, and 11 bases lay between the germline ends. CDR1 is PRHDT, CDR2 FYEKMQ, per germline (reference sequence). The CDR3 has 12 amino acids. The CDR3 sequence: CASSAQVTEQYF. The CDR3 DNA reads TGTGCCAGCAGCGCCCAGGTAACCGAGCAGTACTTC.

This clonotype was counted a few times. The V gene is TRBV11-2, the J gene TRBJ1-1; possibly TRBD1 for D (5 bases). Trimming took 1 base from V and 4 from J, leaving 10 bases between them. Germline V gene lookup returns CDR1 SGHAT and CDR2 FQNNGV. The CDR3 has 14 residues. The CDR3 protein is CASSLGRTITEAFF. For the CDR3, the DNA is TGTGCCAGCAGCTTAGGCAGGACAATCACTGAAGCTTTCTTT. Drawing the rest from reference TRBV11-2 and TRBJ1-1, the complete variable domain is EAGVAQSPRYKIIEKRQSVAFWCNPISGHATLYWYQQILGQGPKLLIQFQNNGVVDDSQLPKDRFSAERLKGVDSTLKIQPAKLEDSAVYLCASSLGRTITEAFFGQGTRLTVV.

This clonotype was seen a few times. The rearrangement links TRBV10-3 to TRBJ1-5; D is possibly TRBD1 (5 bases). Between the trimmed V and J ends, which lost 8 bases and 7 bases, there was a span of 12 bases. The CDR3 has 12 amino acids. Germline CDR1 reads ENHRY; CDR2 reads SYGVKD. The CDR3 nucleotides read TGTGCCATCGCCAGGGAAGGACAGCCCCAGCATTTT. It is translated as CAIAREGQPQHF.

This clonotype occurred many times. This chain connects TRBV5-5 to TRBJ2-5; D ambiguous. The CDR3 extends over 15 amino acids. Germline V gives CDR1 SGHKS, CDR2 YYEKEE (reference sequence). V was clipped by 2 bases and J by 1 base, with 12 bases between them. The CDR3 region has the DNA TGTGCCAGCAGCTTAGAGTCGAGGTTCCAAGAGACCCAGTACTTC. Translated: CASSLESRFQETQYF.

The gene calls are TRBV5-5 and TRBJ1-2; D ambiguous. Germline lookup yields CDR1 SGHKS and CDR2 YYEKEE (reference sequence). V lost 0 bases and J 4 bases, leaving 7 bases between the germline ends. The CDR3 covers 13 residues. CDR3 amino acids: CASSLVVLYGYTF. CDR3 bases: TGTGCCAGCAGCTTGGTTGTCCTCTATGGCTACACCTTC.

This clonotype was recorded at least ten times. CDR3: CASSFGGGYTF. For the CDR3, the DNA is TGTGCCAGCAGTTTTGGGGGTGGCTACACCTTC. The V gene is TRBV12-3 or TRBV12-4, the J gene TRBJ1-2, with D perhaps matching TRBD1 (5 bases). With 3 bases removed from V and 7 bases from J, the gap between germline ends came to 6 bases. This CDR3 has 11 amino acids.

This clonotype occurred many times. J is TRBJ1-5 and V is TRBV27, with D possibly being TRBD1 (6 bases). There are 14 residues in the CDR3. V was shortened by 4 bases and J by 7 bases, with 14 bases between the two germline ends. The germline gives CDR1 MNHEY, CDR2 SMNVEV (reference sequence). The CDR3 DNA follows: TGTGCCAGCAGTTATTTGGGGGGCAGCCAGCCCCAGCATTTT. Protein: CASSYLGGSQPQHF.

There are a few counts of this clonotype. The chain couples TRBV5-1 to TRBJ2-7, with D perhaps matching TRBD1 (6 bases). The V end was cut by 0 bases, the J end by 2 bases, with 9 bases between. From germline, CDR1 is SGHRS and CDR2 YFSETQ. CDR3 size: 14 residues. Written as DNA, the CDR3 is TGCGCCAGCAGCTTGGAGACAGGCCCCTACGAGCAGTACTTC. Translation: CASSLETGPYEQYF.

This clonotype was seen repeatedly, ten times or more. This chain links TRBV11-2 with TRBJ2-1, with a possible D match to TRBD1 (5 bases). CDR3 length: 14 amino acids. V gave up 2 bases and J gave up 5 bases, with 10 bases separating them. The germline gives CDR1 SGHAT, CDR2 FQNNGV. CDR3 bases: TGTGCCAGCAGCTTATTCCAGGGCCACAATGAGCAGTTCTTC. It translates to CASSLFQGHNEQFF.

CDR3 region: CASSPMGGGSPLHF. The CDR3 DNA follows: TGTGCCAGCAGCCCGATGGGGGGTGGATCACCCCTCCACTTT. The chain recombines TRBV3-1 with TRBJ1-6; D may be TRBD1 (5 bases). The V gene lost 4 bases and the J gene lost 10 bases, with 14 bases spanning the gap. The CDR3 is 14 residues long. Germline CDR1 LGHDT, CDR2 YNNKEL (reference sequence).

This clonotype was found many times. The chain employs TRBV7-9 and TRBJ2-5, with D uncertain. V shed 2 bases and J shed 1 base, with 8 bases lying between them. This CDR3 region has 14 residues. Germline V gene lookup returns CDR1 SEHNR and CDR2 FQNEAQ (reference sequence). The CDR3 DNA reads as TGTGCCAGCAGCTTAAACTGGGTCCAAGAGACCCAGTACTTC. It encodes CASSLNWVQETQYF.

The J gene is TRBJ1-1, the V gene TRBV13; TRBD1 is a possible D gene (5 bases). The length of the CDR3 is 13 residues. The germline gives CDR1 PRHDT, CDR2 FYEKMQ (reference sequence). The V end lost 5 bases, the J end lost 3 bases, and 10 bases lay between the germline ends. In DNA form, the CDR3 reads TGTGCCAGCAGCGACTCGGGGGACACTGAAGCTTTCTTT. Its protein is CASSDSGDTEAFF.

V gene TRBV3-1 combines with J gene TRBJ2-3; D is ambiguous. V lost 1 base and J lost 3, with 14 bases in between. The CDR3 extends over 16 amino acids. Germline assignment: CDR1 LGHDT and CDR2 YNNKEL (reference sequence). The CDR3 region has the DNA TGTGCCAGCAGCCAAGTGGTGGGCGCAATAACAGATACGCAGTATTTT. Protein product: CASSQVVGAITDTQYF.

This clonotype was observed many times. This sequence joins TRBV2 and TRBJ1-6; D is unclear. This CDR3 is 16 amino acids long. V gave up 4 bases and J gave up 6 bases, with 16 bases separating them. Germline assignment: CDR1 SNHLY and CDR2 FYNNEI. CDR3 sequence: CASSVGVGLINSPLHF. The CDR3 DNA follows: TGTGCCAGCAGTGTGGGTGTGGGGTTAATTAATTCACCCCTCCACTTT.

This clonotype appeared many times. The chain recombines TRBV6-1 with TRBJ1-1; D might be TRBD1 (6 bases). Germline CDR1 MNHNS, CDR2 SASEGT. The CDR3 has 11 residues. V lost 5 bases to trimming and J lost 11 bases, with 12 bases between them. CDR3 region: CASSPQGFAFF. CDR3 coding DNA: TGTGCCAGCAGTCCACAGGGTTTCGCTTTCTTT.

This clonotype was recorded at least ten times. The rearrangement joins TRBV28 to TRBJ1-1; D remains ambiguous. The germline V gene encodes CDR1 MDHEN and CDR2 SYDVKM. V was shortened by 8 bases and J by 4 bases, with 14 bases between the two germline ends. This CDR3 is built from 13 residues. This CDR3 reads CASRGRYTTEAFF. CDR3 bases: TGTGCCAGCCGAGGACGGTATACCACTGAAGCTTTCTTT.

This clonotype was picked up one time. This chain joins TRBV6-2 or TRBV6-3 and TRBJ1-2; D perhaps matches TRBD1 (5 bases). Trimming left V 8 bases short and J 4 bases short, with 11 bases between. Germline V CDR1 and CDR2: MNHEY, SVGEGT. The CDR3 length is 12 residues. CDR3 residues: CASGGAVYGYTF. The CDR3 nucleotides are TGTGCCAGCGGAGGGGCGGTCTATGGCTACACCTTC.